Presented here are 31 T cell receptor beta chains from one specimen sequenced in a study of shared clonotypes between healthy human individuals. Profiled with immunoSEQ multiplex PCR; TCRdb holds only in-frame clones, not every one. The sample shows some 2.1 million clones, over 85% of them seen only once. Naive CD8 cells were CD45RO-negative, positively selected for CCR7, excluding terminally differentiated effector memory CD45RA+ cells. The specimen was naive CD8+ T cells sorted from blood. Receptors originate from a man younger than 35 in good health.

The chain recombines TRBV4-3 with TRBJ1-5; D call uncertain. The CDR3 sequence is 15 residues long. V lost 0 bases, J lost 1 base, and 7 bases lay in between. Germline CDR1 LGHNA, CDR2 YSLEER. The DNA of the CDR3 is TGCGCCAGCAGCCAAGATAACGGAAGCAATCAGCCCCAGCATTTT. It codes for CASSQDNGSNQPQHF.

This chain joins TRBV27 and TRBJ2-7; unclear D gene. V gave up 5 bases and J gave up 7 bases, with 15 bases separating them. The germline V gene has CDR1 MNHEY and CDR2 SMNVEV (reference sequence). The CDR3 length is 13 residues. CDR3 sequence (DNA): TGTGCCAGCAGTCCGCTTCCTGGCTCAGAGCAGTACTTC. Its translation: CASSPLPGSEQYF.

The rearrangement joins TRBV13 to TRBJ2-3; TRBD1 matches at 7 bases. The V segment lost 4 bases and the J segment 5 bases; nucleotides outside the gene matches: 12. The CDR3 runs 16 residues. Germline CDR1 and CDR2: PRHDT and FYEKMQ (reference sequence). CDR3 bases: TGTGCCAGCAGCTCAACAGGGGATGGAGGTAAAGATACGCAGTATTTT. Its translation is CASSSTGDGGKDTQYF.

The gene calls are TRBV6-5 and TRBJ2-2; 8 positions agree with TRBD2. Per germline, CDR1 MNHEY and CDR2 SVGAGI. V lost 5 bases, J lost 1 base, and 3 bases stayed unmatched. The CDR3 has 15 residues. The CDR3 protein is CASSKGLVNTGELFF. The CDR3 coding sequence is TGTGCCAGCAGTAAGGGACTAGTGAACACCGGGGAGCTGTTTTTT.

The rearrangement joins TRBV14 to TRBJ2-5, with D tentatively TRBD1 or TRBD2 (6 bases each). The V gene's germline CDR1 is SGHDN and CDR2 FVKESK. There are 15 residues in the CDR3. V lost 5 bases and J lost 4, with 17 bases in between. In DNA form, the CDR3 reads TGTGCCAGCAGCGTCGTAGGGGGGCTTGGAGAGACCCAGTACTTC. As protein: CASSVVGGLGETQYF.

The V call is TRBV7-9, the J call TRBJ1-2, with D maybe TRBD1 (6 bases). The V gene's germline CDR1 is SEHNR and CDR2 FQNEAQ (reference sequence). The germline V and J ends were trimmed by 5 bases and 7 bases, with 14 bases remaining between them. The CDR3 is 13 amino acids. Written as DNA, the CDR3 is TGTGCCAGCAGCCCAGGGGTAGGGGCTGGCTACACCTTC. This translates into CASSPGVGAGYTF. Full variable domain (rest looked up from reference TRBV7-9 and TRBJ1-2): DTGVSQNPRHKITKRGQNVTFRCDPISEHNRLYWYRQTLGQGPEFLTYFQNEAQLEKSRLLSDRFSAERPKGSFSTLEIQRTEQGDSAMYLCASSPGVGAGYTFGSGTRLTVV.

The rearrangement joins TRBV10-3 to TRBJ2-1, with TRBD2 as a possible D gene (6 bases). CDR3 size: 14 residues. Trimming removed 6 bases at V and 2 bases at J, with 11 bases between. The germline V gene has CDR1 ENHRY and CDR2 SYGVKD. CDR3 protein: CAISGGSAYNEQFF. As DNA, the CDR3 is TGTGCCATCAGCGGGGGAAGCGCCTACAATGAGCAGTTCTTC.

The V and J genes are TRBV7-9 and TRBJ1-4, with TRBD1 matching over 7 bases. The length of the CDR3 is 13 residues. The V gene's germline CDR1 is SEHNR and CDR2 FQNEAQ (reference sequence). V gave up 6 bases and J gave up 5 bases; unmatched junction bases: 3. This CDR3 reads CASRGTENEKLFF. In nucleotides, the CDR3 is TGTGCCAGCAGAGGGACAGAGAATGAAAAACTGTTTTTT. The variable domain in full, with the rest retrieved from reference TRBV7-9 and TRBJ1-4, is DTGVSQNPRHKITKRGQNVTFRCDPISEHNRLYWYRQTLGQGPEFLTYFQNEAQLEKSRLLSDRFSAERPKGSFSTLEIQRTEQGDSAMYLCASRGTENEKLFFGSGTQLSVL.

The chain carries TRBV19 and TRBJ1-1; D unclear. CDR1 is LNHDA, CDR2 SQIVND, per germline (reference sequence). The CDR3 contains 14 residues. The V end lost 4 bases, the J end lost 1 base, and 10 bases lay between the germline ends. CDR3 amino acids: CASSNPGWNTEAFF. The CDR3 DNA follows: TGTGCCAGTAGTAACCCGGGGTGGAACACTGAAGCTTTCTTT. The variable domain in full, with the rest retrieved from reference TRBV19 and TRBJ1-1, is DGGITQSPKYLFRKEGQNVTLSCEQNLNHDAMYWYRQDPGQGLRLIYYSQIVNDFQKGDIAEGYSVSREKKESFPLTVTSAQKNPTAFYLCASSNPGWNTEAFFGQGTRLTVV.

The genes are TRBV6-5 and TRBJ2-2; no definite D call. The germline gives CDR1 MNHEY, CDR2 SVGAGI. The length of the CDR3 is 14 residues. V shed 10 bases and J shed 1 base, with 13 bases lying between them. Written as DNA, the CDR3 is TGTGCCACCCGACGGTACCAGAACACCGGGGAGCTGTTTTTT. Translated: CATRRYQNTGELFF.

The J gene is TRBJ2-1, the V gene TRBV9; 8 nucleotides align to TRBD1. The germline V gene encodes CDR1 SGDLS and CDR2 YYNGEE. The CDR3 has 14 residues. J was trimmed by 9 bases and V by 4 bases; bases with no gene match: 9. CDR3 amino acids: CASSFGQGDGEQFF. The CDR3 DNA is TGTGCCAGCAGCTTCGGACAGGGTGACGGTGAGCAGTTCTTC.

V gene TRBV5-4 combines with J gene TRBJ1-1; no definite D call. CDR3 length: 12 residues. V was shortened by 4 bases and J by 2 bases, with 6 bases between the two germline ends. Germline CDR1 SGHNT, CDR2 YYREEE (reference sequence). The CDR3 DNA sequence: TGTGCCAGCAGCGGCAGTAACACTGAAGCTTTCTTT. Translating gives CASSGSNTEAFF.

The chain's CDR3 is CSASHLAGSGEQFF. CDR3 nucleotide sequence: TGCAGCGCCTCTCATCTAGCGGGGAGTGGTGAGCAGTTCTTC. V and J are TRBV29-1 and TRBJ2-1, with 9 nucleotides matching TRBD2. The junction had 13 bases not matched to a gene; V was cut back by 7 bases and J by 9 bases. Germline V gives CDR1 SQVTM, CDR2 ANQGSEA. The CDR3 covers 14 residues.

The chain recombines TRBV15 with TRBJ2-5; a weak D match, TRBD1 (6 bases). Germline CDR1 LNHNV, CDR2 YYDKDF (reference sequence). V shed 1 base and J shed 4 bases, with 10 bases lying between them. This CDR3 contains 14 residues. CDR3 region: CATSRAGAGETQYF. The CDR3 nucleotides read TGTGCCACCAGCAGAGCAGGGGCCGGAGAGACCCAGTACTTC.

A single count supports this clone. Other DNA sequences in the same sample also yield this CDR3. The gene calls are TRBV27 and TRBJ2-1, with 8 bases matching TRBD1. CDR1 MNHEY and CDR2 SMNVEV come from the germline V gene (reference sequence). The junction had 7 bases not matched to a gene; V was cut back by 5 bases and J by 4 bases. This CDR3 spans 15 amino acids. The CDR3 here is CASSLGTGLYNEQFF. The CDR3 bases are TGTGCCAGCAGTCTCGGGACAGGACTTTACAATGAGCAGTTCTTC.

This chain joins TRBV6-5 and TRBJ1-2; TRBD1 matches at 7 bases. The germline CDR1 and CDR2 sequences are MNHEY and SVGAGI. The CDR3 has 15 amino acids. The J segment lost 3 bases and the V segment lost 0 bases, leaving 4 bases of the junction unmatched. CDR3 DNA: TGTGCCAGCAGTTACTCGATAGGGGGCGACTATGGCTACACCTTC. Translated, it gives CASSYSIGGDYGYTF.

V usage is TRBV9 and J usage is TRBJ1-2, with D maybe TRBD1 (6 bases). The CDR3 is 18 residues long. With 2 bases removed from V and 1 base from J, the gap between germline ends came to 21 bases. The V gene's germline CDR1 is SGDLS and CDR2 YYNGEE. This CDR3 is CASSVSGHSMAVNYGYTF. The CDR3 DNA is TGTGCCAGCAGCGTGTCGGGACACAGCATGGCAGTTAACTATGGCTACACCTTC.

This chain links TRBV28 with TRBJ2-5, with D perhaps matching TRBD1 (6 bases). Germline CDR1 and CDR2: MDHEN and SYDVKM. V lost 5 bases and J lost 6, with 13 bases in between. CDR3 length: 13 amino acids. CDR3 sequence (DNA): TGTGCCAGCAGTCTATACAGGGAGCAGACCCAGTACTTC. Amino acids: CASSLYREQTQYF.

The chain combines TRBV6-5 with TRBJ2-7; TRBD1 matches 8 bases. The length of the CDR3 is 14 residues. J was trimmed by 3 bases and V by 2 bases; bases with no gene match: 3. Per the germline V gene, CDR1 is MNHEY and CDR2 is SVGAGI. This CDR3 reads CASSYGQGLYEQYF. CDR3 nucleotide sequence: TGTGCCAGCAGTTACGGACAGGGTCTCTACGAGCAGTACTTC.

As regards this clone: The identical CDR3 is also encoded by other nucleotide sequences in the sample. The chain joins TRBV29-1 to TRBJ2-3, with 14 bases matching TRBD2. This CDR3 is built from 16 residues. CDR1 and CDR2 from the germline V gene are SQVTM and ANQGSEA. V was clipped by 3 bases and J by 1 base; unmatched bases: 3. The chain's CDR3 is CSVEGLAGARTDTQYF. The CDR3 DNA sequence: TGCAGCGTTGAGGGACTAGCGGGGGCCCGCACAGATACGCAGTATTTT.

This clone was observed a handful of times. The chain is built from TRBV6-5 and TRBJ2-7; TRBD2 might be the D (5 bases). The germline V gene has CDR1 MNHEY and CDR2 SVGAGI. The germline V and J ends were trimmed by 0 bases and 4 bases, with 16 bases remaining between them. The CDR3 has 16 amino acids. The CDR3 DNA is TGTGCCAGCAGTTACTCGGAGGAAACCCTCATTTACGAGCAGTACTTC. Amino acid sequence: CASSYSEETLIYEQYF.

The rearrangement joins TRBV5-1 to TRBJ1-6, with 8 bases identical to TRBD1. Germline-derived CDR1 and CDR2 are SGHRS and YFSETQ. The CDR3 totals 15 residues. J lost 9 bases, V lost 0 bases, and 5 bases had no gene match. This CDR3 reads CASSLEGQASSPLHF. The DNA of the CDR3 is TGCGCCAGCAGCTTGGAGGGACAGGCCAGTTCACCCCTCCACTTT. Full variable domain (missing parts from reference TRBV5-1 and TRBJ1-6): KAGVTQTPRYLIKTRGQQVTLSCSPISGHRSVSWYQQTPGQGLQFLFEYFSETQRNKGNFPGRFSGRQFSNSRSEMNVSTLELGDSALYLCASSLEGQASSPLHFGNGTRLTVT.

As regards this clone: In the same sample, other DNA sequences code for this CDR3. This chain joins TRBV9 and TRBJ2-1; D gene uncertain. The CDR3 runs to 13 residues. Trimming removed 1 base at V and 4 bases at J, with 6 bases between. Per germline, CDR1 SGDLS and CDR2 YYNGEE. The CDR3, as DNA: TGTGCCAGCAGCGTATTGGATTACAATGAGCAGTTCTTC. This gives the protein CASSVLDYNEQFF. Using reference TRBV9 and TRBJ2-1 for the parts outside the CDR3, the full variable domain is DSGVTQTPKHLITATGQRVTLRCSPRSGDLSVYWYQQSLDQGLQFLIQYYNGEERAKGNILERFSAQQFPDLHSELNLSSLELGDSALYFCASSVLDYNEQFFGPGTRLTVL.

The CDR3 coding sequence is TGTGCCAGTAGTATATATGCGGACTCCTACGAGCAGTACTTC. Residues: CASSIYADSYEQYF. The chain joins TRBV19 to TRBJ2-7; D is uncertain. The CDR3 is 14 residues long. V lost 2 bases to trimming and J lost 0 bases, with 8 bases between them. The V gene's germline CDR1 is LNHDA and CDR2 SQIVND (reference sequence).

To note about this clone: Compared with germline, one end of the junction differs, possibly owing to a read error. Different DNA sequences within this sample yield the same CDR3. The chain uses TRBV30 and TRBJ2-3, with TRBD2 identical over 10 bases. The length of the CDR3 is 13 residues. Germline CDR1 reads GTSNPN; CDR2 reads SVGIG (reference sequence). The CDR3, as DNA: TGTGCCTGGAGTGTACCAGGGTCTAGCGGGGGCCACTTT. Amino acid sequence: CAWSVPGSSGGHF.

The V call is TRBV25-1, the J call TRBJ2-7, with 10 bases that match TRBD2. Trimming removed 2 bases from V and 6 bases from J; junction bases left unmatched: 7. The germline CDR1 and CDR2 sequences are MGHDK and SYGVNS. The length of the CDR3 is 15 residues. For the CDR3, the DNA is TGTGCCAGCAGTGAAGGAGCGGGAGGGTTCGGCGAGCAGTACTTC. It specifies CASSEGAGGFGEQYF.

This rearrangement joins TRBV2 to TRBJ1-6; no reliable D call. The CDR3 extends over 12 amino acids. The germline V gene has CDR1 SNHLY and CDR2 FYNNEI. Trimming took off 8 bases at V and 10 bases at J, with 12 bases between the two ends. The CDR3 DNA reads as TGTGCCAGCCGGCAGGCCCAGTCACCCCTCCACTTT. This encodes CASRQAQSPLHF. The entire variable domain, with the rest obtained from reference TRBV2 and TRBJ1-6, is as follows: EPEVTQTPSHQVTQMGQEVILRCVPISNHLYFYWYRQILGQKVEFLVSFYNNEISEKSEIFDDQFSVERPDGSNFTLKIRSTKLEDSAMYFCASRQAQSPLHFGNGTRLTVT.

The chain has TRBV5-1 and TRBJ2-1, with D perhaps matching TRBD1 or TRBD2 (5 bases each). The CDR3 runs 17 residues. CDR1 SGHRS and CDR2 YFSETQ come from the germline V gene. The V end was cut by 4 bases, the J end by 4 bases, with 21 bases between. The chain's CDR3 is CASSLTDGTEYYNEQFF. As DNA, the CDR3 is TGCGCCAGCAGCCTCACAGACGGGACGGAATATTACAATGAGCAGTTCTTC.

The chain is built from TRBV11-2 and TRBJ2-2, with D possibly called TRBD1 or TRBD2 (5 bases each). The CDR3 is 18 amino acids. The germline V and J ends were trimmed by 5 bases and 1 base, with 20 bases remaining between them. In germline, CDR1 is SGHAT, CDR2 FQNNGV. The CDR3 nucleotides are TGTGCCAGCAGCCCATTAGACGGGGCGACCAAGAACACCGGGGAGCTGTTTTTT. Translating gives CASSPLDGATKNTGELFF.

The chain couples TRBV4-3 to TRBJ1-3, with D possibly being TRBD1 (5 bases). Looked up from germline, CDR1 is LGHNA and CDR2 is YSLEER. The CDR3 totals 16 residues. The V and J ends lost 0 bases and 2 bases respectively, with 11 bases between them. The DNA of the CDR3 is TGCGCCAGCAGCCAAGATCGCGGGGGACCTGGAAACACCATATATTTT. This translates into CASSQDRGGPGNTIYF.

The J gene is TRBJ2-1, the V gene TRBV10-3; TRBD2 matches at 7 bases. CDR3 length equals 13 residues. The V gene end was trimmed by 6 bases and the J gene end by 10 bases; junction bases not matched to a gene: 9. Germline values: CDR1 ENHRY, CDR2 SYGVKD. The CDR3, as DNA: TGTGCCATCAGCCACGGGAAGCGGGACGAGCAGTTCTTC. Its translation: CAISHGKRDEQFF.